This entry features one T cell receptor (beta chain) sequence. Its target is not known. TCRbeta libraries were built with three rounds of nested PCR, modified from ARM-PCR. TCRdb passed the multiplex PCR reads through MiXCR, listing each CDR3 protein once. The table records tens of thousands of distinct CDR3 sequences, about three fifths of them present only once. These data belong to a study of tumor and adjacent non-tumor tissue in lung cancer. RNA was extracted from bulk tissue without any cell sorting. The CDR3 extends over 15 amino acids. Germline V lookup: CDR1 LNHNV, CDR2 YYDKDF (reference sequence). V was shortened by 8 bases and J by 3 bases, with 17 bases between the two germline ends. General study findings and limits: TCR diversity was significantly greater in tumor than normal lung tissue.

The V gene is TRBV15, the J gene TRBJ1-5, with a tentative D call TRBD1 (5 bases). The receptor was derived from a man between 50 and 59 years old with non-small cell lung cancer. Sequenced sample: lung tumor tissue. The CDR3 DNA follows: TGTGCCACCCGAGGGTACGGGGCTGTCAATCAGCCCCAGCATTTT. Its translation: CATRGYGAVNQPQHF.